This T cell receptor (beta chain) was identified during a study of technical replicates of blood from a few donors. Sequenced by immunoSEQ multiplex PCR; TCRdb stores in-frame clones only, minus some. The data show 65,000 to 85,000 clones, approximately 97% seen once. The germline V gene encodes CDR1 SGHRS and CDR2 YFSETQ. Trimming removed 4 bases from V and 9 bases from J; junction bases left unmatched: 6. The CDR3 runs 15 residues. This chain connects TRBV5-1 to TRBJ2-1; 14 bases match TRBD2. The receptor was isolated from a human donor in good health. Material: T cells isolated from PBMCs. Written as DNA, the CDR3 is TGCGCCAGCAGCGTACCGGGACTAGCGGGGGCTGAGCAGTTCTTC. Its translation: CASSVPGLAGAEQFF.